This is a list of T cell receptor beta chains from one sample in a study of shared clonotypes between healthy human individuals. Libraries were prepared by immunoSEQ multiplex PCR; TCRdb keeps only in-frame clonotypes and omits some of them. The data show roughly 2.1 million clones, with about 93% seen just once and 1.5% to 2% held by the top ten. Sequencing was done on a sample of naive CD8+ T cells from PBMCs. These TCRs come from a man aged 18 to 29 in good health. Some clones in this sample may be carry-over from other donors' samples. Both conserved end residues are part of each CDR3. D genes are given only for firm matches. Size is omitted from some rows. Given values are once, few, many or a class for expanded clones.

TRBV27	TRBJ1-1	NA	13	NA	CASSLSWDTEAFF	TGTGCCAGCAGTTTGAGTTGGGACACTGAAGCTTTCTTT
TRBV11-2	TRBJ1-1	NA	13	TRBD1	CASSLAGGTEAFF	TGTGCCAGCAGCTTAGCAGGGGGCACTGAAGCTTTCTTT
TRBV9	TRBJ1-2	once	18	NA	CASSEATRPPEGPYGYTF	TGTGCCAGCAGCGAAGCAACAAGACCGCCGGAGGGCCCCTATGGCTACACCTTC
TRBV5-6	TRBJ2-7	NA	13	NA	CASSLDIAYEQYF	TGTGCCAGCAGCTTGGACATTGCCTACGAGCAGTACTTC
TRBV28	TRBJ2-7	NA	17	NA	CASSYPFWQATGYEQYF	TGTGCCAGCAGTTACCCTTTCTGGCAGGCGACGGGCTACGAGCAGTACTTC
TRBV27	TRBJ2-1	NA	14	NA	CASSFGLAFNEQFF	TGTGCCAGCAGTTTCGGTCTAGCTTTCAATGAGCAGTTCTTC
TRBV13	TRBJ2-7	NA	17	TRBD1	CASSSTGLRDRAYEQYF	TGTGCCAGCAGCTCCACAGGTCTCCGGGACAGGGCCTACGAGCAGTACTTC
TRBV9	TRBJ2-5	NA	17	TRBD2	CASSETGTSGIMKTQYF	TGTGCCAGCAGTGAAACCGGGACTAGCGGGATTATGAAGACCCAGTACTTC
TRBV9	TRBJ2-1	NA	14	TRBD1	CASSLSDRGNEQFF	TGTGCCAGCAGCCTATCAGACAGGGGCAATGAGCAGTTCTTC
TRBV4-3	TRBJ1-3	NA	16	NA	CASSQSSEGSGNTIYF	TGCGCCAGCAGCCAATCGTCTGAGGGGTCTGGAAACACCATATATTTT
TRBV6-5	TRBJ2-1	NA	15	TRBD2	CASSYSGLGGNEQFF	TGTGCCAGCAGTTACTCGGGACTAGGGGGGAATGAGCAGTTCTTC
TRBV27	TRBJ2-7	NA	14	NA	CASSLRASSYEQYF	TGTGCCAGCAGTTTACGAGCGAGCTCCTACGAGCAGTACTTC
TRBV11-2	TRBJ1-1	NA	11	NA	CASSFLDEAFF	TGTGCCAGCAGCTTTCTGGACGAAGCTTTCTTT
TRBV4-1	TRBJ1-2	NA	14	NA	CASSQERGGYGYTF	TGCGCCAGCAGCCAAGAACGGGGTGGCTATGGCTACACCTTC
TRBV9	TRBJ2-7	NA	13	NA	CASSNHDGYEQYF	TGTGCCAGCAGTAATCACGACGGCTACGAGCAGTACTTC
TRBV27	TRBJ1-1	NA	15	NA	CASSLLSARRTEAFF	TGTGCCAGCAGTTTACTTTCAGCTCGCCGGACTGAAGCTTTCTTT
TRBV25-1	TRBJ2-2	once	14	NA	CASSPTGFLGELFF	TGTGCCAGCAGTCCCACAGGGTTCCTCGGGGAGCTGTTTTTT
TRBV6-4	TRBJ1-5	NA	15	TRBD1	CASSDFRTGIQPQHF	TGTGCCAGCAGTGACTTTAGGACAGGGATTCAGCCCCAGCATTTT
TRBV11-2	TRBJ2-4	NA	14	NA	CASSFQGTKNIQYF	TGTGCCAGCAGCTTTCAGGGCACCAAAAACATTCAGTACTTC
TRBV28	TRBJ1-1	few	13	NA	CASSQYQGKEAFF	TGTGCCAGCAGCCAATATCAGGGTAAAGAAGCTTTCTTT
TRBV6-1	TRBJ2-7	NA	12	NA	CASSVWGSEQYF	TGTGCCAGCAGTGTATGGGGGTCCGAGCAGTACTTC
TRBV11-2	TRBJ2-7	NA	16	NA	CASSLSSGVSLYEQYF	TGTGCCAGCAGCTTATCCTCGGGAGTCTCCCTCTACGAGCAGTACTTC